This TCR beta chain was retrieved from a study of blood T cell repertoires in COVID-19. Sequencing used immunoSEQ multiplex PCR; TCRdb keeps in-frame clones, though not all of them. The sample has 200,000 to 250,000 clones, around 85% seen once. V lost 4 bases to trimming and J lost 1 base; unmatched junction nucleotides: 7. The CDR3 loop spans 16 amino acids. Germline V gene lookup returns CDR1 LGHNT and CDR2 FRNRAP. The TCR originated in a woman aged 25 to 39 who had recovered from COVID-19. The V call is TRBV12-5, the J call TRBJ1-3, with 7 nucleotides matching TRBD1. Specimen: peripheral blood. Here the CDR3 reads CASGSPNRGSGNTIYF. The CDR3 DNA is TGTGCTAGTGGTTCACCTAACAGGGGATCTGGAAACACCATATATTTT.